Each of the 23 T cell receptor beta chains below was sequenced from the same sample in a study of cytotoxic CD8 clonotypes in ibrutinib-treated CLL. TCRdb keeps only in-frame clones here, not all; method: immunoSEQ multiplex PCR. The sample has some 50,000 clones, 50% to 65% seen once. The specimen was PBMCs, collected after 24 months of ibrutinib treatment. The receptors come from a human donor with chronic lymphocytic leukemia.

This chain joins TRBV4-1 and TRBJ2-3, with D perhaps given as TRBD1 or TRBD2 (5 bases each). The CDR3 sequence is 14 residues long. Trimming stripped 4 bases from V and 6 bases from J, with 14 bases between. The germline gives CDR1 MGHRA, CDR2 YSYEKL. The CDR3 DNA sequence: TGCGCCAGCAGCCCCGGGACCTTAGGGGATACGCAGTATTTT. It codes for CASSPGTLGDTQYF.

This clone was detected a few times. This sequence joins TRBV10-1 and TRBJ2-1, with a weak D call TRBD1 (6 bases). This CDR3 contains 18 residues. Germline CDR1 is WNHNN and CDR2 is SYGVQD (reference sequence). Trimming cost V 0 bases and J 4 bases, with 19 bases left between them. The CDR3 DNA reads as TGCGCCAGCAGTGAGTCCCTGGGCCGTCGAGGGGGATACAATGAGCAGTTCTTC. Its protein product is CASSESLGRRGGYNEQFF.

The chain couples TRBV5-1 to TRBJ2-7; D is unclear. Germline values: CDR1 SGHRS, CDR2 YFSETQ. This CDR3 spans 14 amino acids. Trimming shortened V by 1 base and J by 0 bases, and 8 bases separated the two germline ends. CDR3 region: CASSLPDISYEQYF. In DNA form, the CDR3 reads TGCGCCAGCAGCTTGCCAGATATCTCCTACGAGCAGTACTTC.

The CDR3 spells CASSQEGAREQYF. The CDR3 DNA is TGTGCCAGCAGCCAAGAGGGGGCTCGCGAGCAGTACTTC. This chain uses TRBV4-2 with TRBJ2-7, with D possibly TRBD1 on 6 matching bases. The length of the CDR3 is 13 residues. Germline lookup yields CDR1 LGHNA and CDR2 YNFKEQ. Trimming shortened V by 0 bases and J by 6 bases, and 9 bases separated the two germline ends.

The CDR3, as DNA: TGTGCCAGCAGGAATCATGCCCTCTCTGAAGCTTTCTTT. Its protein product is CASRNHALSEAFF. This sequence joins TRBV6-5 and TRBJ1-1; D gene uncertain. V was cut by 6 bases and J by 6 bases, with 14 bases left in between. This CDR3 spans 13 amino acids. CDR1 and CDR2 (germline): MNHEY, SVGAGI.

The chain employs TRBV28 and TRBJ2-1, with D unclear. Per germline, CDR1 MDHEN and CDR2 SYDVKM. The CDR3 runs 16 residues. Trimming cost V 3 bases and J 5 bases, with 17 bases left between them. The CDR3 spells CASSLDVGLTNNEQFF. The DNA for the CDR3 is TGTGCCAGCAGTTTGGATGTAGGTCTGACAAACAATGAGCAGTTCTTC.

J is TRBJ1-2 and V is TRBV6-1; possibly TRBD1 for D (5 bases). Germline CDR1 and CDR2: MNHNS and SASEGT. V lost 6 bases and J 3 bases, leaving 29 bases between the germline ends. This CDR3 is 19 amino acids long. The CDR3: CASREPAGTAPEVDYGYTF. CDR3 nucleotide sequence: TGTGCCAGCAGGGAACCGGCCGGGACGGCTCCGGAGGTTGACTATGGCTACACCTTC.

The chain employs TRBV5-1 and TRBJ1-1, with D tentatively TRBD1 (6 bases). The CDR3 spans 16 residues. Trimming took 0 bases from V and 4 from J, leaving 16 bases between them. The germline V gene has CDR1 SGHRS and CDR2 YFSETQ. CDR3 in DNA: TGCGCCAGCAGCTTGGAAAGTCCCGGGGGCGGCACTGAAGCTTTCTTT. The encoded protein is CASSLESPGGGTEAFF.

Judged by abundance, this clone is medium-sized (0.01 to 0.1%). The sample has other DNA sequences that encode this CDR3 too. The chain links TRBV2 to TRBJ2-7; 14 nucleotides agree with TRBD2. The germline V gene encodes CDR1 SNHLY and CDR2 FYNNEI. The CDR3 has 14 amino acids. Trimming took 5 bases from V and 6 from J; bases not matched to a gene: 3. The CDR3 DNA follows: TGTGCCAGCAGTTCCGGGACTAGCGGGGGCGAGCAGTACTTC. Amino acids: CASSSGTSGGEQYF.

The sample holds a few counts of this clone. This chain joins TRBV6-1 and TRBJ2-2; perhaps TRBD2 as D (6 bases). The CDR3 contains 13 residues. Germline CDR1 is MNHNS and CDR2 is SASEGT. V was cut by 7 bases and J by 3 bases, with 9 bases left in between. CDR3 protein: CASTRGHTGELFF. The CDR3 nucleotides read TGTGCCAGCACGCGGGGCCACACCGGGGAGCTGTTTTTT.

CDR3 residues: CASSVAVGDRGDEQFF. The CDR3 coding sequence is TGTGCCAGCAGCGTAGCCGTCGGGGACAGGGGCGATGAGCAGTTCTTC. This chain joins TRBV9 and TRBJ2-1, with 10 bases lining up with TRBD1. The CDR3 totals 16 residues. The V gene's germline CDR1 is SGDLS and CDR2 YYNGEE. V shed 0 bases, J shed 8 bases, and the junction held 8 bases outside the gene matches.

This clone was seen many times. The CDR3 loop reads CASSAGRVSGNTIYF. The CDR3 DNA reads TGTGCCAGCAGCGCAGGGCGGGTCTCTGGAAACACCATATATTTT. V gene TRBV7-8 combines with J gene TRBJ1-3, with TRBD1 as a possible D gene (5 bases). Trimming pared 5 bases from V and 0 bases from J, leaving 11 bases between. The germline CDR1 and CDR2 sequences are SGHVS and FQNEAQ. The CDR3 covers 15 residues.

The chain joins TRBV5-1 to TRBJ2-7; D unclear. Germline V gene sequence: CDR1 SGHRS, CDR2 YFSETQ. The length of the CDR3 is 15 residues. Trimming left V 3 bases short and J 3 bases short, with 16 bases between. The CDR3 sequence is CASSSQDTLNYEQYF. The CDR3 bases are TGCGCCAGCAGCTCCCAGGATACCCTCAACTACGAGCAGTACTTC.

V usage is TRBV7-6 and J usage is TRBJ2-7; 11 nucleotides agree with TRBD1. The CDR3 is 15 residues long. The trim removed 1 base at V and 7 bases at J, leaving 6 bases unmatched. The germline CDR1 and CDR2 sequences are SGHVS and FNYEAQ. The CDR3 here is CASSLVGTGGGEQYF. The CDR3 DNA sequence: TGTGCCAGCAGCTTAGTAGGGACAGGGGGTGGAGAGCAGTACTTC.

The sample holds a few counts of this clone. This rearrangement joins TRBV7-9 to TRBJ2-5, with D tentatively TRBD2 (7 bases). With 5 bases removed from V and 5 bases from J, the gap between germline ends came to 18 bases. The CDR3 loop spans 15 amino acids. CDR1 and CDR2 (germline): SEHNR, FQNEAQ (reference sequence). The CDR3 region is CASSDRRGGAETQYF. The CDR3, as DNA: TGTGCCAGCAGCGACAGACGAGGGGGGGCTGAGACCCAGTACTTC.

The V call is TRBV5-1, the J call TRBJ2-6; TRBD2 might be the D (7 bases). V lost 4 bases and J lost 5, with 19 bases in between. The CDR3 spans 17 residues. CDR1 is SGHRS, CDR2 YFSETQ, per germline. The CDR3 here is CASSRGAFLGRANVLTF. The CDR3 DNA follows: TGCGCCAGCAGCCGGGGGGCTTTCCTCGGTAGGGCCAACGTCCTGACTTTC. The full variable domain, in which reference TRBV5-1 and TRBJ2-6 provide the parts outside the CDR3, is KAGVTQTPRYLIKTRGQQVTLSCSPISGHRSVSWYQQTPGQGLQFLFEYFSETQRNKGNFPGRFSGRQFSNSRSEMNVSTLELGDSALYLCASSRGAFLGRANVLTFGAGSRLTVL.

The rearrangement joins TRBV29-1 to TRBJ2-3; tentatively, D is TRBD1 (8 bases). CDR1 and CDR2 from the germline V gene are SQVTM and ANQGSEA. Trimming shortened V by 6 bases and J by 3 bases, and 22 bases separated the two germline ends. The CDR3 loop spans 16 amino acids. In DNA, the CDR3 is TGCAGCGTCCACGGGACCCCACAGGGGGGGACAGATACGCAGTATTTT. It codes for CSVHGTPQGGTDTQYF.

The chain recombines TRBV2 with TRBJ2-3; 8 bases are a match to TRBD2. This CDR3 comprises 14 residues. V shed 6 bases, J shed 1 base, and the junction held 3 bases outside the gene matches. Germline assignment: CDR1 SNHLY and CDR2 FYNNEI. The CDR3: CASSVGLGTDTQYF. The CDR3 DNA reads as TGTGCCAGCAGCGTGGGACTAGGCACAGATACGCAGTATTTT.

This chain uses TRBV18 with TRBJ1-5, with D unclear. V lost 0 bases and J lost 7, with 16 bases in between. The CDR3 is made up of 16 amino acids. In germline, CDR1 is KGHSH, CDR2 LQKENI. The CDR3 nucleotides read TGTGCCAGCTCACCACCGTCGAATTTGGCGTTGCAGCCCCAGCATTTT. Its translation: CASSPPSNLALQPQHF.

The chain joins TRBV5-1 to TRBJ2-7; 9 bases are a match to TRBD1. V shed 4 bases, J shed 8 bases, and the junction held 10 bases outside the gene matches. The length of the CDR3 is 14 residues. From germline, CDR1 is SGHRS and CDR2 YFSETQ. The CDR3 sequence: CASSGSGQGSQQYF. The CDR3 coding sequence is TGCGCCAGCAGCGGCTCGGGACAGGGTTCACAGCAGTACTTC.

In this sample, this clone turned up a few times. V is TRBV5-1 and J is TRBJ2-5; D is possibly TRBD2 (5 bases). V was cut by 0 bases and J by 1 base, with 7 bases left in between. This CDR3 is 14 amino acids long. Germline assignment: CDR1 SGHRS and CDR2 YFSETQ. The DNA of the CDR3 is TGCGCCAGCAGCTTGGCTAGCCCCCAAGAGACCCAGTACTTC. Its translation is CASSLASPQETQYF. The variable domain in full, completed from reference TRBV5-1 and TRBJ2-5, reads KAGVTQTPRYLIKTRGQQVTLSCSPISGHRSVSWYQQTPGQGLQFLFEYFSETQRNKGNFPGRFSGRQFSNSRSEMNVSTLELGDSALYLCASSLASPQETQYFGPGTRLLVL.

The chain recombines TRBV5-4 with TRBJ1-1; unclear D gene. The CDR3 covers 12 residues. Germline V gene sequence: CDR1 SGHNT, CDR2 YYREEE (reference sequence). Trimming removed 0 bases from V and 7 bases from J, with 7 bases in between. The CDR3 spells CASSLEGLEAFF. As DNA, the CDR3 is TGTGCCAGCAGCTTGGAAGGGCTTGAAGCTTTCTTT.

Points on this clone: This CDR3 is also generated by other DNA sequences in the sample. The rearrangement links TRBV27 to TRBJ1-5, with TRBD1 as a possible D gene (5 bases). V gave up 5 bases and J gave up 7 bases, with 12 bases separating them. The CDR3 sequence is 13 residues long. Germline loops: CDR1 MNHEY, CDR2 SMNVEV (reference sequence). The CDR3 here is CASSPPGGQPQHF. Here the CDR3 DNA reads TGTGCCAGCAGTCCCCCTGGGGGGCAGCCCCAGCATTTT.